The rows below give T cell receptor beta chains drawn from one sample of a study of neoadjuvant anti-PD-1 for oral cavity cancer. TCRdb keeps only in-frame clones here, not all; method: immunoSEQ multiplex PCR. The sample shows approximately 30,000 clones, 80% of them seen only once. The material sequenced was PBMCs, taken after nivolumab (anti-PD-1) treatment. The receptors originated from a person aged 35-79 years with oral cavity squamous cell carcinoma. The CDR3 runs from the conserved cysteine through the conserved F or W. D genes are given only for firm matches. The size entry is marked missing in some rows and otherwise reads once, few, many or a size class.

NA	TRBV19	NA	TRBJ2-5	TGTGCCAGTAGTACTCTAGCGTCCGAGGAGACCCAGTACTTC	CASSTLASEETQYF
NA	TRBV27	NA	TRBJ1-5	TGTGCCAGCAGTTTACGGGGATTCAGCAATCAGCCCCAGCATTTT	CASSLRGFSNQPQHF
NA	TRBV4-1	once	TRBJ1-2	TGCGCCAGCAGCCAAGGTGGAAGGGGGTTAGGCTACACCTTC	CASSQGGRGLGYTF
NA	TRBV7-7	NA	TRBJ2-5	TGTGCCAGCAGCTTAGGCAGACTAGTATCCCAAGAGACCCAGTACTTC	CASSLGRLVSQETQYF
TRBD1	TRBV2	once	TRBJ1-3	TGTGCCAGCAGACAGGGGTATGGAAACACCATATATTTT	CASRQGYGNTIYF
NA	TRBV9	NA	TRBJ2-1	TGTGCCAGCAGCGTAGCGGCAATTAATGAGCAGTTCTTC	CASSVAAINEQFF
TRBD1	TRBV2	NA	TRBJ2-1	TGTGCCAGCAGCTCACAGGGGCGAGGTGAGCAGTTCTTC	CASSSQGRGEQFF
TRBD1	TRBV10-3	few	TRBJ1-2	TGTGCCATCAGTGAGCCCTCCCAGGGGGACTATGGCTACACCTTC	CAISEPSQGDYGYTF
NA	TRBV28	NA	TRBJ1-5	TGTGCCAGCAGTTTTCTCAGGGCAGATAATTATCAGCCCCAGCATTTT	CASSFLRADNYQPQHF
NA	TRBV4-3	few	TRBJ2-1	TGCGCCAGCAGCCAAGAGCCCCCCTCCAGCTCCTACAATGAGCAGTTCTTC	CASSQEPPSSSYNEQFF
NA	TRBV5-1	NA	TRBJ1-1	TGCGCCAGCAGCTTGGAAGGAGGTAGCACTGAAGCTTTCTTT	CASSLEGGSTEAFF
NA	TRBV4-3	NA	TRBJ1-6	TGCGCCAGCAGCCAAACGGGCCAGGGAAATAATTCACCCCTCCACTTT	CASSQTGQGNNSPLHF
NA	TRBV10-3	NA	TRBJ2-7	TGTGCCATCAGTGACCCACGGGGGCAGGGGATGTACGAGCAGTACTTC	CAISDPRGQGMYEQYF
NA	TRBV7-9	NA	TRBJ2-5	TGTGCCAGCAGCTTAAGGGACGGCTTGCAAGAGACCCAGTACTTC	CASSLRDGLQETQYF
TRBD1	TRBV2	NA	TRBJ1-1	TGTGCCAGCTGGCGGACAGGGGTAGCTTTCTTT	CASWRTGVAFF
NA	TRBV10-3	NA	TRBJ2-4	TGTGCCATCAGTGAATCGTCCGGGGGGCTAGCCATTCAGTACTTC	CAISESSGGLAIQYF
TRBD1	TRBV2	NA	TRBJ1-3	TGTGCCAGCAGTCGGACAGGGTCCTCTGGAAACACCATATATTTT	CASSRTGSSGNTIYF
NA	TRBV11-2	NA	TRBJ2-5	TGTGCCAGCAGCTTAGGGGGGCAAGAGACCCAGTACTTC	CASSLGGQETQYF
NA	TRBV30	few	TRBJ1-2	TGTGCCTGGAGGAAGGGGGGCTACACCTTC	CAWRKGGYTF
TRBD1	TRBV5-6	few	TRBJ1-5	TGTGCCAGCAGCTTGTTTGCAGGGGGGGTAAGCAATCAGCCCCAGCATTTT	CASSLFAGGVSNQPQHF
TRBD2	TRBV6-6	NA	TRBJ2-5	TGTGCCAGCAGTATAGCGGGGGTCCAAGAGACCCAGTACTTC	CASSIAGVQETQYF
NA	TRBV7-2	NA	TRBJ2-3	TGTGCCAGCAGCCCCCCGGGACTCAGCACAGATACGCAGTATTTT	CASSPPGLSTDTQYF
TRBD1	TRBV4-1	NA	TRBJ2-7	TGCGCCAGCAGCCACCCGGACAGGGTTGAGCAGTACTTC	CASSHPDRVEQYF
NA	TRBV7-9	NA	TRBJ2-3	TGTGCCAGCAGCTTGACTAGACGACAAAACACAGATACGCAGTATTTT	CASSLTRRQNTDTQYF
TRBD1	TRBV9	few	TRBJ1-6	TGTGCCAGCAGCGCGACAGGGTTTAATTCACCCCTCCACTTT	CASSATGFNSPLHF
NA	TRBV19	NA	TRBJ1-2	TGTGCCAGTAGCCGACAGAAAAATAACTATGGCTACACCTTC	CASSRQKNNYGYTF
NA	TRBV30	once	TRBJ1-4	TGTGCCTGGAGTGTGATCGGGACACGAAAACTGTTTTTT	CAWSVIGTRKLFF
NA	TRBV10-3	NA	TRBJ2-7	TGTGCCATCACGCCACGACTTACCTACGAGCAGTACTTC	CAITPRLTYEQYF
NA	TRBV5-4	NA	TRBJ2-5	TGTGCCAGCAGCCCGGACCCATCAGCGGAAGAGACCCAGTACTTC	CASSPDPSAEETQYF
TRBD2	TRBV4-3	NA	TRBJ2-7	TGCGCCAGCAGCCAAGAGCCAGCGGGGGCATATGAGCAGTACTTC	CASSQEPAGAYEQYF
TRBD1	TRBV6-6	NA	TRBJ1-6	TGTGCCAGCAGCCGGGACAGGGGGAGTTCACCCCTCCACTTT	CASSRDRGSSPLHF
NA	TRBV6-1	NA	TRBJ1-5	TGTGCCAGCAGTGAAGCAGCAGGGGATAGCAATCAGCCCCAGCATTTT	CASSEAAGDSNQPQHF
TRBD1	TRBV5-6	NA	TRBJ1-4	TGTGCCAGCAGCTTGGGGGTCGGGACAGTCAGCGAAAAACTGTTTTTT	CASSLGVGTVSEKLFF
NA	TRBV7-9	NA	TRBJ1-3	TGTGCCAGCAGCTTATCTCTCTCTGGAAACACCATATATTTT	CASSLSLSGNTIYF
NA	TRBV7-6	NA	TRBJ1-1	TGTGCCAGCAGCACAGCGGGACTCTCGAACACTGAAGCTTTCTTT	CASSTAGLSNTEAFF
TRBD1	TRBV6-6	NA	TRBJ2-5	TGTGCCAGCAGTTCCCCGGACAGGGGTGGGCAAGAGACCCAGTACTTC	CASSSPDRGGQETQYF
NA	TRBV7-8	NA	TRBJ1-1	TGTGCCAGCAGCCGGGGGGGTGAGGTAGGCACTGAAGCTTTCTTT	CASSRGGEVGTEAFF
NA	TRBV10-1	NA	TRBJ2-5	TGCGCCAGCAGTTCGGGTGGCCAGACCCAAGAGACCCAGTACTTC	CASSSGGQTQETQYF
NA	TRBV6-6	NA	TRBJ1-2	TGTGCCAGCAGTTACAACAGTAACTATGGCTACACCTTC	CASSYNSNYGYTF
NA	TRBV5-4	NA	TRBJ1-1	TGTGCCAGCAGCCCGGACTGGAACACTGAAGCTTTCTTT	CASSPDWNTEAFF
TRBD1	TRBV5-6	NA	TRBJ1-5	TGTGCCAGCACCACCCGGGACAGGGTAAGCAATCAGCCCCAGCATTTT	CASTTRDRVSNQPQHF
NA	TRBV11-2	NA	TRBJ1-1	TGTGCCAGCACCCTTACAGGGTCGTACACTGAAGCTTTCTTT	CASTLTGSYTEAFF
NA	TRBV5-6	NA	TRBJ2-7	TGTGCCAGCAGCAGTACAACCTACGAGCAGTACTTC	CASSSTTYEQYF
NA	TRBV6-5	few	TRBJ2-7	TGTGCCAGCAAAAGGGCGGGGCAAGTTTACGAGCAGTACTTC	CASKRAGQVYEQYF
NA	TRBV7-6	NA	TRBJ1-5	TGTGCCAGCAGCTTACTTCTCAGGGTTGACGCGGGTCAGCCCCAGCATTTT	CASSLLLRVDAGQPQHF
NA	TRBV6-5	NA	TRBJ1-4	TGTGCCAGCAGTTACTCGAGCGGGGGAAAACTGTTTTTT	CASSYSSGGKLFF
TRBD1	TRBV5-1	NA	TRBJ1-1	TGCGCCAGCAGCTCCGGGACAGGGGGCGCGTGGACTGAAGCTTTCTTT	CASSSGTGGAWTEAFF
TRBD2	TRBV29-1	NA	TRBJ2-3	TGCAGCGTTCGCGGGGGGCTTGGCAGAGGAGGCACAGATACGCAGTATTTT	CSVRGGLGRGGTDTQYF
NA	TRBV5-1	NA	TRBJ1-6	TGCGCCAGCACTCTTTCAGGTCGGGGGGCTGATTCACCCCTCCACTTT	CASTLSGRGADSPLHF
NA	TRBV9	NA	TRBJ1-1	TGTGCCAGCAGCGTCAGGGGCAATGGGAACACTGAAGCTTTCTTT	CASSVRGNGNTEAFF
TRBD1	TRBV7-9	NA	TRBJ2-3	TGTGCCAGCAGCAATTCCGACAGGGTAGATACGCAGTATTTT	CASSNSDRVDTQYF
TRBD1	TRBV10-3	once	TRBJ1-5	TGTGCCATCAGTGAGTCACAGGGGGCTAGCAATCAGCCCCAGCATTTT	CAISESQGASNQPQHF
NA	TRBV30	NA	TRBJ1-3	TGTGCCTGGAGTTGGTACAGGGGAAACACCATATATTTT	CAWSWYRGNTIYF
NA	TRBV6-5	NA	TRBJ1-2	TGTGCCAGCAGTTACGGACGAGGGGTTGTCTACACCTTC	CASSYGRGVVYTF
TRBD2	TRBV6-1	NA	TRBJ2-5	TGTGCCAGCAGTGAAGAAATAGCGGGGAGGGTGACCCAGTACTTC	CASSEEIAGRVTQYF